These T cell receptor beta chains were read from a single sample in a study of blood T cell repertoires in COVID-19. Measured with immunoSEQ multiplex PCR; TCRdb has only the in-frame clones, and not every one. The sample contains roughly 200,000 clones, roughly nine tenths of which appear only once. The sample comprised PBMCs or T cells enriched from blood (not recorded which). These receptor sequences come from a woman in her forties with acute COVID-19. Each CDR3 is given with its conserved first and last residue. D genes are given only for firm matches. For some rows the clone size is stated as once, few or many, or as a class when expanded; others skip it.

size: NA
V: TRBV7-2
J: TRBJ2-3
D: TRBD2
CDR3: CASSKGLAGGRSDTQYF
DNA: TGTGCCAGCAGCAAGGGACTAGCGGGAGGACGGTCAGATACGCAGTATTTT

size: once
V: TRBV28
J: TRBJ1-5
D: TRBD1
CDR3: CASSSWTGRNQPQHF
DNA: TGTGCCAGCAGTTCGTGGACAGGGCGGAATCAGCCCCAGCATTTT

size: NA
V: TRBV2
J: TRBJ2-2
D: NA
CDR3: CASSGRTSTGELFF
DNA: TGTGCCAGCAGTGGAAGAACTTCCACCGGGGAGCTGTTTTTT

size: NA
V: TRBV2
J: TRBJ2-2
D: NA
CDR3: CASRKDSDLFTGELFF
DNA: TGTGCCAGCAGAAAGGACAGCGACTTGTTCACCGGGGAGCTGTTTTTT

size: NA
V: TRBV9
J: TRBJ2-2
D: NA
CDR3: CASSKGVADTGELFF
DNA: TGTGCCAGCAGCAAAGGGGTAGCTGACACCGGGGAGCTGTTTTTT

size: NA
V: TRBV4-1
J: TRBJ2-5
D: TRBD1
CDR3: CASSQAGTGGETQYF
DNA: TGCGCCAGCAGCCAGGCCGGGACAGGGGGAGAGACCCAGTACTTC

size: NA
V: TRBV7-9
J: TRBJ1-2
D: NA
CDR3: CASSLISVNYGYTF
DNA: TGTGCCAGCAGCTTAATCTCGGTCAACTATGGCTACACCTTC

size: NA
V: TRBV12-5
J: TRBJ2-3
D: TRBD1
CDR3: CASGSGTGATDTQYF
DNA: TGTGCTAGTGGCTCCGGGACAGGCGCCACAGATACGCAGTATTTT

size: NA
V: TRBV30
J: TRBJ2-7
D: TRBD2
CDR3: CAWSFSGLAGEYYSYEQYF
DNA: TGTGCCTGGAGTTTCTCGGGACTAGCGGGAGAGTACTATTCCTACGAGCAGTACTTC

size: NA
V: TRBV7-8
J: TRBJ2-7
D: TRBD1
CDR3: CASSLEGTGGRYEQYF
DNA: TGTGCCAGCAGCTTAGAAGGGACAGGGGGCCGGTACGAGCAGTACTTC

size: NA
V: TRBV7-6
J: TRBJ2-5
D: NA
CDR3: CASSSSNQETQYF
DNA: TGTGCCAGCAGTTCTAGCAACCAAGAGACCCAGTACTTC

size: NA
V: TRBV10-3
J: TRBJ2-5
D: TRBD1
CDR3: CAIRQGAEQETQYF
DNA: TGTGCCATAAGACAGGGGGCAGAACAAGAGACCCAGTACTTC

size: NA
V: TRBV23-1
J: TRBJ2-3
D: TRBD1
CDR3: CASTLPRTGGTDTQYF
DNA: TGCGCCAGCACTCTGCCCCGGACAGGGGGCACAGATACGCAGTATTTT

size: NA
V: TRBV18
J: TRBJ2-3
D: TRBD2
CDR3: CASSPLAGASDTQYF
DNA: TGTGCCAGCTCACCACTCGCGGGAGCCTCAGATACGCAGTATTTT

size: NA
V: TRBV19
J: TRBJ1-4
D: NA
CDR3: CASSIDRGSEKLFF
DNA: TGTGCCAGTAGTATAGATCGTGGGAGTGAAAAACTGTTTTTT

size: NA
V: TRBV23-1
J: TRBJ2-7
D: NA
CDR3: CASSRRGNEQYF
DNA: TGCGCCAGCAGTCGTCGAGGGAACGAGCAGTACTTC

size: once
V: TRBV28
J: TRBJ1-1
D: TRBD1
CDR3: CASSTTGGRGTEAFF
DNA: TGTGCCAGCAGCACGACAGGGGGCCGGGGCACTGAAGCTTTCTTT

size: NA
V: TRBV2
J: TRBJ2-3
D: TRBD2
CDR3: CASSTSGRTDTQYF
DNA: TGTGCCAGCAGTACTAGCGGGAGAACAGATACGCAGTATTTT

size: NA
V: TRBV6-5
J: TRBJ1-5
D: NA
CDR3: CASAESNYSNQPQHF
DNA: TGTGCCAGTGCGGAGTCAAACTATAGCAATCAGCCCCAGCATTTT

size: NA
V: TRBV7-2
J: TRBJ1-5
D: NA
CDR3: CASSLRRGQPQHF
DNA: TGTGCCAGCAGCTTACGAAGAGGACAGCCCCAGCATTTT

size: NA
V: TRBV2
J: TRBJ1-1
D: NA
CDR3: CATQGRGTEAFF
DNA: TGTGCCACTCAGGGGAGGGGGACTGAAGCTTTCTTT

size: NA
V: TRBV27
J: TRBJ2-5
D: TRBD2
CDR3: CASKVFSGHQETQYF
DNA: TGTGCCAGCAAAGTCTTTAGCGGGCACCAAGAGACCCAGTACTTC

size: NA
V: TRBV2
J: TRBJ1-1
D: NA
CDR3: CAARSRSRGAFF
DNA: TGTGCCGCCCGATCTCGGTCCCGAGGAGCTTTCTTT

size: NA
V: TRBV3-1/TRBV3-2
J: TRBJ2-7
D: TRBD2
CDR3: CASSQDPASGGYEQYF
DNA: TGTGCCAGCAGCCAAGATCCGGCTAGCGGGGGGTACGAGCAGTACTTC

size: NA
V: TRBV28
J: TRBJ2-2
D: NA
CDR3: CAGAENTGELFF
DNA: TGTGCCGGGGCAGAGAACACCGGGGAGCTGTTTTTT

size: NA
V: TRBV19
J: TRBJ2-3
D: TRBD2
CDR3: CASSTTSGGLTDTQYF
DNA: TGTGCCAGTAGTACGACTAGCGGGGGCCTCACAGATACGCAGTATTTT

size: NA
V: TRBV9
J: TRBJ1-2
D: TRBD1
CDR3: CASSAGGFRQGYYGYTF
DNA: TGTGCCAGCAGCGCGGGGGGGTTTCGACAGGGCTACTATGGCTACACCTTC

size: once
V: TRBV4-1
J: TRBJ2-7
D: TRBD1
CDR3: CASSQRGRALPYEQYF
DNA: TGCGCCAGCAGCCAAAGGGGGCGAGCGTTACCCTACGAGCAGTACTTC

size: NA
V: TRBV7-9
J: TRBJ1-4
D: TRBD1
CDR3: CASSFDRALGEKLFF
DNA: TGTGCCAGCAGCTTTGACAGGGCCCTAGGCGAAAAACTGTTTTTT

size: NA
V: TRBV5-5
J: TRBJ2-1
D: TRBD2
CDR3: CASSRTSGRARNEQFF
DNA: TGTGCCAGCAGCCGGACTAGCGGGAGGGCCCGGAATGAGCAGTTCTTC

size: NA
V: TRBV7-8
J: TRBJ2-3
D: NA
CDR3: CASSLGGTDTQYF
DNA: TGTGCCAGCAGCTTAGGAGGGACAGATACGCAGTATTTT

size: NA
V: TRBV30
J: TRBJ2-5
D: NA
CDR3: CAWSLMGGPRETQYF
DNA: TGTGCCTGGAGCCTTATGGGGGGGCCGCGAGAGACCCAGTACTTC

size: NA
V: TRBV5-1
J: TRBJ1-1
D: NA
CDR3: CASSFGDNQNTEAFF
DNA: TGCGCCAGCAGCTTCGGGGACAATCAGAACACTGAAGCTTTCTTT

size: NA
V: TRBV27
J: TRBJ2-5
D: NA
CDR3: CASTKTLAFGETQYF
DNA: TGTGCCAGCACTAAAACACTAGCATTCGGGGAGACCCAGTACTTC

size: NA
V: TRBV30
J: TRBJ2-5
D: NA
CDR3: CAWSVYTFQETQYF
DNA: TGTGCCTGGAGTGTATATACATTCCAAGAGACCCAGTACTTC

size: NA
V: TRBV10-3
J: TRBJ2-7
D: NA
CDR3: CAISPQGYEQYF
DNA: TGTGCCATCAGTCCACAGGGTTACGAGCAGTACTTC

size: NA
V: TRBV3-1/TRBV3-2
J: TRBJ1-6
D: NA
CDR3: CASSQTGSPLHF
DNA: TGTGCCAGCAGCCAAACCGGTTCACCCCTCCACTTT

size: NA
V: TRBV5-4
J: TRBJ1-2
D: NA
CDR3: CASSLAVGTNYGYTF
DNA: TGTGCCAGCAGCTTGGCGGTAGGGACAAACTATGGCTACACCTTC

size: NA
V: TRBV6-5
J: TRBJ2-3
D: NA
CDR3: CASSSPSTDTQYF
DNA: TGTGCCAGCAGTTCCCCTAGCACAGATACGCAGTATTTT

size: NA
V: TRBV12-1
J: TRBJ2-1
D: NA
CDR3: CASSFRGLALNEQFF
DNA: TGTGCCAGCAGCTTTAGGGGACTAGCTCTAAATGAGCAGTTCTTC

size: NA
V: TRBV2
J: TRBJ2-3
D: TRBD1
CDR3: CASSPDRGLTDTQYF
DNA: TGTGCCAGCAGTCCGGACAGGGGGCTCACAGATACGCAGTATTTT

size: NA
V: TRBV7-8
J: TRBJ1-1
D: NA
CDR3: CASSLGPSLAGMNTEAFF
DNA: TGTGCCAGCAGCTTAGGGCCCTCTTTGGCAGGGATGAACACTGAAGCTTTCTTT

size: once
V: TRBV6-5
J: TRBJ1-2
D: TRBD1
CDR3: CASSRIQGLGGYTF
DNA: TGTGCCAGCAGTAGGATACAGGGGTTGGGTGGCTACACCTTC

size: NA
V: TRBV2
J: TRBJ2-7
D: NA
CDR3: CASRSWARSYEQYF
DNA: TGTGCCAGCAGGTCCTGGGCACGTAGCTACGAGCAGTACTTC

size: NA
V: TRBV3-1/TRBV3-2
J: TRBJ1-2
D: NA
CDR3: CASSQEISFRSYGYTF
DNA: TGTGCCAGCAGCCAAGAGATAAGTTTCCGGAGTTATGGCTACACCTTC

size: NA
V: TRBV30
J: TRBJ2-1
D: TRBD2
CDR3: CAWTAGGRNEQFF
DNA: TGTGCCTGGACAGCGGGGGGGCGGAATGAGCAGTTCTTC

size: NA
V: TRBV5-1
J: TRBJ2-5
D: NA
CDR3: CASSLALGTGEETQYF
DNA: TGCGCCAGCAGCTTGGCCCTCGGCACGGGGGAGGAGACCCAGTACTTC

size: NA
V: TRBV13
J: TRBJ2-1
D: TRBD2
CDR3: CASTIAGPSYNEQFF
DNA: TGTGCCAGCACCATAGCGGGGCCTTCTTACAATGAGCAGTTCTTC

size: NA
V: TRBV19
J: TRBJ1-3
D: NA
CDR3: CASSIAARDTIYF
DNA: TGTGCCAGTAGTATAGCCGCGCGGGACACCATATATTTT

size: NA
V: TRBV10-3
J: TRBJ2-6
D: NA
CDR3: CAISEVTGGSGANVLTF
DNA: TGTGCCATCAGTGAGGTCACAGGTGGCTCTGGGGCCAACGTCCTGACTTTC

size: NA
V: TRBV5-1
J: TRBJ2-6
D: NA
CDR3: CASSRQNSGANVLTF
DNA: TGCGCCAGCAGCCGTCAGAACTCTGGGGCCAACGTCCTGACTTTC

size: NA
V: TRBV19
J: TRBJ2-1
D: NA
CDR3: CASSMSGGSSYNEQFF
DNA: TGTGCCAGTAGTATGTCAGGTGGGTCGTCCTACAATGAGCAGTTCTTC

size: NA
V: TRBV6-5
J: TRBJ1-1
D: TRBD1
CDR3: CASSYDRGGGTEAFF
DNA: TGTGCCAGCAGTTACGACAGGGGGGGTGGAACTGAAGCTTTCTTT

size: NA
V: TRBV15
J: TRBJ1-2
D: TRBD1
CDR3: CATSNTGVYGYTF
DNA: TGTGCCACCAGTAATACAGGGGTCTATGGCTACACCTTC